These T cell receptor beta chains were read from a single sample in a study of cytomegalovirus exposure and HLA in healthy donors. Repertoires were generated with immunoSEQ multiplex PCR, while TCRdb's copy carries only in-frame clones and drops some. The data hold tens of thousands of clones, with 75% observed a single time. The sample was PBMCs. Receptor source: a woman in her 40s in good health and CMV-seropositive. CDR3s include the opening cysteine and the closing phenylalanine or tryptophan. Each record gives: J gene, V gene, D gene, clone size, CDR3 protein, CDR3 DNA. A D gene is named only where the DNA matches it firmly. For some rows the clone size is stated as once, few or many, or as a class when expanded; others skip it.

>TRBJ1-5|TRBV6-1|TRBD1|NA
CASTLGQGRWQPQHF
TGTGCCAGCACCCTGGGACAGGGTAGATGGCAGCCCCAGCATTTT
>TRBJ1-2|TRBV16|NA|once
CASSATVARGWASF
TGTGCCAGCAGCGCTACGGTCGCTCGGGGTTGGGCTTCCTTC
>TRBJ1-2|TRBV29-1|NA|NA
CSARIGQPYGYTF
TGCAGCGCCCGCATCGGACAGCCTTATGGCTACACCTTC
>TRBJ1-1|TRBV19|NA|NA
CASSFDGRDTEAFF
TGTGCCAGTAGTTTCGACGGCAGGGACACTGAAGCTTTCTTT
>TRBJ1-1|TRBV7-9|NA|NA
CASAQAGGTEAFF
TGTGCCAGCGCCCAAGCGGGGGGAACTGAAGCTTTCTTT
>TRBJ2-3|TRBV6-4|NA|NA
CASSKGAGADAQYF
TGTGCCAGCAGTAAGGGCGCGGGGGCTGATGCGCAGTATTTT
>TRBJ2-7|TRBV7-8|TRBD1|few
CASSLAQGAREQYF
TGTGCCAGCAGCTTAGCACAGGGGGCCAGAGAGCAGTACTTC
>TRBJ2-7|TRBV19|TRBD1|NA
CASSMTGTHEQYF
TGTGCCAGTAGTATGACAGGGACCCACGAGCAGTACTTC
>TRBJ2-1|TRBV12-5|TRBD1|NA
CASGLVQGGAYNEQFF
TGTGCTAGTGGTTTGGTACAGGGGGGAGCGTACAATGAGCAGTTCTTC
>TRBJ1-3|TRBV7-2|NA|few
CASSLAAGGDTIYF
TGTGCCAGCAGCTTAGCGGCGGGAGGGGACACCATATATTTT
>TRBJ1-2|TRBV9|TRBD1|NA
CASSPHLGDRPPYGYTF
TGTGCCAGCAGCCCCCATCTTGGGGACAGGCCTCCGTATGGCTACACCTTC
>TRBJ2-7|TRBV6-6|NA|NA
CASSYGQGISEQYF
TGTGCCAGCAGTTACGGTCAGGGGATTAGCGAGCAGTACTTC
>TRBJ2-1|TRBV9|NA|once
CASSSHGGEQFF
TGTGCCAGCAGCTCCCACGGGGGTGAGCAGTTCTTC
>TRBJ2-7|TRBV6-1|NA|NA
CASSEQVTYEQYF
TGTGCCAGCAGTGAACAGGTTACCTACGAGCAGTACTTC
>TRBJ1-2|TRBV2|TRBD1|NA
CASRLAGGELNGYTF
TGTGCCAGCAGGCTTGCAGGGGGCGAGCTGAATGGCTACACCTTC
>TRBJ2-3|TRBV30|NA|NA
CAWRAGVYTDTQYF
TGTGCCTGGAGGGCAGGGGTCTACACAGATACGCAGTATTTT
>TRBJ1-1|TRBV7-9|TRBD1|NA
CSSSPEGTGGGEDTEAFF
TGTTCCAGCAGCCCTGAGGGGACAGGGGGCGGGGAGGACACTGAAGCTTTCTTT
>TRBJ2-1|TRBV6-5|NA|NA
CASSYGGGGGVGEQFF
TGTGCCAGCAGTTACGGGGGAGGAGGGGGCGTTGGTGAGCAGTTCTTC
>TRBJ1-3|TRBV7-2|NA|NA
CASSFRGVSGNTIYF
TGTGCCAGCAGCTTCCGGGGGGTCTCTGGAAACACCATATATTTT
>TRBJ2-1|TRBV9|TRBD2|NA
CASSVGASGGIYNEQFF
TGTGCCAGCAGCGTAGGCGCTAGCGGGGGGATATACAATGAGCAGTTCTTC
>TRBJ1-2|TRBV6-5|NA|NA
CASSYAGRAYGYTF
TGTGCCAGCAGCTATGCTGGGAGGGCCTATGGCTACACCTTC
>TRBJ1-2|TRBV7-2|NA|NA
CASSPTGTRGYTF
TGTGCCAGCAGCCCCACCGGGACTCGTGGCTACACCTTC
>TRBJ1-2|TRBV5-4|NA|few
CASQLGGGSGYTF
TGTGCCTCTCAGCTTGGGGGGGGCAGTGGCTACACCTTC
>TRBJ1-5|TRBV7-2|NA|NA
CASSLGGGHRPQPQHF
TGTGCCAGCAGCTTAGGGGGGGGGCATCGGCCTCAGCCCCAGCATTTT
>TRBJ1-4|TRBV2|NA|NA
CASRKGDEIEKLFF
TGTGCCAGCAGGAAGGGGGACGAGATAGAAAAACTGTTTTTT
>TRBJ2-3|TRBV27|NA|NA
CASSIPGHSVSSTDTQYF
TGTGCCAGCAGTATACCGGGACATTCGGTCTCTAGCACAGATACGCAGTATTTT
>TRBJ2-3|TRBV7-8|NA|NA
CASSLEGATDTQYF
TGTGCCAGCAGCTTGGAGGGGGCCACAGATACGCAGTATTTT
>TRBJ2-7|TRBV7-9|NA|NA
CASSSGGGLGVEQYF
TGTGCCAGCAGCTCTGGGGGGGGCCTTGGGGTCGAGCAGTACTTC
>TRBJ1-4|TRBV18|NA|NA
CASSPQTGYRNEKLFF
TGTGCCAGCTCACCACAAACAGGGTATCGAAATGAAAAACTGTTTTTT
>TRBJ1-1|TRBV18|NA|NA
CASSPEDPPNTEAFF
TGTGCCAGCTCACCCGAGGATCCACCGAACACTGAAGCTTTCTTT
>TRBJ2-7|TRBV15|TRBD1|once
CATSRATGTANSYEQYF
TGTGCCACCAGCAGAGCGACCGGGACAGCGAACTCCTACGAGCAGTACTTC
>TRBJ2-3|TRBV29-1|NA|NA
CSVDRRGAGNTQYF
TGCAGCGTCGATCGACGGGGGGCAGGGAATACGCAGTATTTT
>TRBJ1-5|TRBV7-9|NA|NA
CSSSLGGSQPQHF
TGTTCCAGCAGCTTAGGCGGGAGTCAGCCCCAGCATTTT
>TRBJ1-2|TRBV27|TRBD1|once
CASSLAGGSGYTF
TGTGCCAGCAGTTTAGCAGGGGGCAGTGGCTACACCTTC
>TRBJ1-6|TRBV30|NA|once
CAWRPDRIGNNSPLHF
TGTGCCTGGAGACCCGACAGGATCGGGAATAATTCACCCCTCCACTTT
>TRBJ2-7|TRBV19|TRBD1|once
CASSPGQLSYEQYF
TGTGCCAGTAGCCCGGGACAGCTCTCCTACGAGCAGTACTTC